Each of the 18 T cell receptor beta chains below was sequenced from the same sample in a study of cytomegalovirus exposure and HLA in healthy donors listed by TCRdb under 2017. Preparation of the library involved the immunoSEQ multiplex PCR assay. For the multiplex PCR, a mixture combining 60 forward primers for TCR Vbeta segments and 13 reverse primers for TCR Jbeta segments was used. Drawn from immuneACCESS, this table holds only the in-frame rearrangements with V and J called that TCRdb kept. Clones are partly lost; checked studies trace under half to an unresolved V gene and leave the rest unexplained. Counted in this sample were 180,000 or so clones; about four fifths of them appeared once. Of the sample, around 1.5% falls within the top ten clones. Sequenced material: PBMCs. The receptors stem from a male donor in good health and CMV-seronegative.

The chain recombines TRBV11-2 with TRBJ1-1; 7 nucleotides align to TRBD1. This CDR3 has 16 amino acids. After removal of 2 bases from V and 3 bases from J, the junction contained 9 bases not matched to a gene. The V gene's germline CDR1 is SGHAT and CDR2 FQNNGV. The CDR3 DNA reads as TGTGCCAGCAGCTTACACCAGGGGGGTGGGTACACTGAAGCTTTCTTT. Its translation is CASSLHQGGGYTEAFF.

V is TRBV2 and J is TRBJ2-1; TRBD2 matches 9 bases. The J segment lost 8 bases and the V segment lost 5 bases, leaving 7 bases of the junction unmatched. The CDR3 has 14 amino acids. Germline V gene lookup returns CDR1 SNHLY and CDR2 FYNNEI. The CDR3, as DNA: TGTGCCAGCAGTTATAGGACTAGCGTGGATGAGCAGTTCTTC. The encoded protein is CASSYRTSVDEQFF.

Here the CDR3 reads CASSSGTAAYGYTF. The CDR3 DNA reads TGCGCCAGCAGCTCTGGGACTGCGGCCTATGGCTACACCTTC. The chain links TRBV5-1 to TRBJ1-2; a possible D gene is TRBD1 (5 bases). Germline CDR1 is SGHRS and CDR2 is YFSETQ. V lost 3 bases to trimming and J lost 4 bases, with 13 bases between them. This CDR3 spans 14 amino acids.

This chain links TRBV28 with TRBJ2-3; the match to TRBD2 covers 9 bases. The V gene's germline CDR1 is MDHEN and CDR2 SYDVKM. The V and J ends lost 1 base and 1 base, in that order; junction bases with no gene match: 6. The CDR3 sequence is 17 residues long. This CDR3 reads CASSLLAGVYGTDTQYF. The CDR3 DNA reads as TGTGCCAGCAGTTTATTAGCGGGAGTATATGGCACAGATACGCAGTATTTT.

The V call is TRBV5-1, the J call TRBJ2-1, with no clear D. The CDR3 is 13 amino acids. Germline CDR1 is SGHRS and CDR2 is YFSETQ. The V and J ends lost 3 bases and 6 bases respectively, with 10 bases between them. CDR3 region: CASSSVAFNEQFF. CDR3 DNA sequence: TGCGCCAGCAGCTCAGTGGCTTTCAATGAGCAGTTCTTC.

The chain joins TRBV7-8 to TRBJ2-1; 9 nucleotides line up with TRBD2. The CDR3 consists of 13 residues. Germline CDR1 is SGHVS and CDR2 is FQNEAQ. The V gene end was trimmed by 5 bases and the J gene end by 10 bases; junction bases not matched to a gene: 6. DNA for the CDR3: TGTGCCAGCAGCACGGGACTAGCTGGCGAGCAGTTCTTC. Translation gives CASSTGLAGEQFF.

CDR3 amino acids: CASSPHLSYEQYF. In nucleotides, the CDR3 is TGTGCCAGCAGCCCACATCTCTCCTACGAGCAGTACTTC. The chain is built from TRBV14 and TRBJ2-7; no clear D. The germline gives CDR1 SGHDN, CDR2 FVKESK. The germline V and J ends were trimmed by 4 bases and 0 bases, with 7 bases remaining between them. The CDR3 has 13 residues. Full variable domain (outside the CDR3, taken from reference TRBV14 and TRBJ2-7): EAGVTQFPSHSVIEKGQTVTLRCDPISGHDNLYWYRRVMGKEIKFLLHFVKESKQDESGMPNNRFLAERTGGTYSTLKVQPAELEDSGVYFCASSPHLSYEQYFGPGTRLTVT.

In this sample, this clone turned up once. This chain joins TRBV4-2 and TRBJ2-1, with TRBD2 matching 15 bases. The V segment lost 3 bases and the J segment 0 bases; nucleotides outside the gene matches: 9. This CDR3 comprises 20 residues. CDR1 is LGHNA and CDR2 is YNFKEQ in the germline V gene. This CDR3 reads CASSQGLAGGPTSSYNEQFF. The CDR3, as DNA: TGTGCCAGCAGCCAGGGACTAGCGGGGGGACCTACGAGCTCCTACAATGAGCAGTTCTTC.

The chain carries TRBV7-9 and TRBJ2-5, with TRBD1 as a possible D gene (5 bases). Germline CDR1 reads SEHNR; CDR2 reads FQNEAQ (reference sequence). The CDR3 runs to 15 residues. V was clipped by 2 bases and J by 4 bases, with 14 bases between them. The CDR3 region has the DNA TGTGCCAGCAGCTTAAGGGGTGGGCTGGCAGAGACCCAGTACTTC. As protein: CASSLRGGLAETQYF. Full variable domain (outside the CDR3, taken from reference TRBV7-9 and TRBJ2-5): DTGVSQNPRHKITKRGQNVTFRCDPISEHNRLYWYRQTLGQGPEFLTYFQNEAQLEKSRLLSDRFSAERPKGSFSTLEIQRTEQGDSAMYLCASSLRGGLAETQYFGPGTRLLVL.

V usage is TRBV11-1 and J usage is TRBJ1-1; D is ambiguous. Trimming shortened V by 2 bases and J by 1 base, and 5 bases separated the two germline ends. Germline CDR1 SGHAT, CDR2 FQDESV (reference sequence). This CDR3 comprises 13 residues. In DNA, the CDR3 is TGTGCCAGCAGCTTAACTCAGAACACTGAAGCTTTCTTT. Its translation: CASSLTQNTEAFF.

This clone came up a few times. This chain connects TRBV6-4 to TRBJ2-2; D may be TRBD2 (6 bases). V was trimmed by 0 bases and J by 1 base, leaving 6 bases between them. Germline-derived CDR1 and CDR2 are MRHNA and SNTAGT. There are 15 residues in the CDR3. The CDR3 reads CASSDSSGNTGELFF. CDR3 sequence (DNA): TGTGCCAGCAGTGACTCTAGCGGGAACACCGGGGAGCTGTTTTTT.

V gene TRBV10-3 combines with J gene TRBJ2-4; 8 positions agree with TRBD1. This CDR3 comprises 13 residues. CDR1 ENHRY and CDR2 SYGVKD come from the germline V gene. The V gene end was trimmed by 10 bases and the J gene end by 1 base; junction bases not matched to a gene: 3. The CDR3 coding sequence is TGTGCCACACAGGGGGAGGCCAAAAACATTCAGTACTTC. Amino acid sequence: CATQGEAKNIQYF.

The chain employs TRBV5-1 and TRBJ2-2, with 7 bases fitting TRBD2. This CDR3 contains 17 residues. Losses at the gene ends were 4 bases for V and 7 bases for J; bases not matched to a gene: 16. Germline CDR1 reads SGHRS; CDR2 reads YFSETQ. The CDR3 is CASSGSSAGVLSGELFF. DNA for the CDR3: TGCGCCAGCAGCGGATCTTCGGCGGGAGTGTTGAGCGGGGAGCTGTTTTTT. The full variable domain, rest sourced from reference TRBV5-1 and TRBJ2-2, is KAGVTQTPRYLIKTRGQQVTLSCSPISGHRSVSWYQQTPGQGLQFLFEYFSETQRNKGNFPGRFSGRQFSNSRSEMNVSTLELGDSALYLCASSGSSAGVLSGELFFGEGSRLTVL.

This rearrangement joins TRBV5-4 to TRBJ2-5; D is perhaps TRBD2 (5 bases). The CDR3 is 14 residues long. The germline CDR1 and CDR2 sequences are SGHNT and YYREEE (reference sequence). V was clipped by 4 bases and J by 2 bases, with 12 bases between them. CDR3 DNA sequence: TGTGCCAGCAGCCTCGACCCGGGACAAGAGACCCAGTACTTC. It codes for CASSLDPGQETQYF.

The chain is built from TRBV4-1 and TRBJ1-2; possible D gene TRBD1, 6 bases. Trimming cost V 0 bases and J 3 bases, with 11 bases left between them. The CDR3 is made up of 15 amino acids. Germline lookup yields CDR1 MGHRA and CDR2 YSYEKL. This CDR3 reads CASSQEAGADYGYTF. The CDR3 nucleotides are TGCGCCAGCAGCCAAGAGGCGGGGGCGGACTATGGCTACACCTTC.

The V call is TRBV7-3, the J call TRBJ2-3; D not resolved. Germline CDR1 SGHTA, CDR2 FQGTGA. The CDR3 has 13 residues. V lost 4 bases and J 0 bases, leaving 5 bases between the germline ends. CDR3 loop: CASSSSSTDTQYF. The CDR3, as DNA: TGTGCCAGCAGCTCCAGTAGCACAGATACGCAGTATTTT.

The chain has TRBV28 and TRBJ2-1, with TRBD2 matching 14 bases. CDR1 and CDR2 (germline): MDHEN, SYDVKM. CDR3 length equals 20 residues. J gave up 5 bases and V 8 bases, and 20 bases lay outside the gene matches. CDR3 in amino acids: CASGESAPGLAGVGHNEQFF. The CDR3 coding sequence is TGTGCCAGCGGAGAGTCAGCCCCGGGACTAGCGGGAGTTGGGCACAATGAGCAGTTCTTC.

The V call is TRBV15, the J call TRBJ1-5; no clear D gene. Germline V gives CDR1 LNHNV, CDR2 YYDKDF (reference sequence). V dropped 0 bases and J dropped 5 bases, with 14 bases sitting between them. The CDR3 is 16 residues long. The CDR3 coding sequence is TGTGCCACCAGCAGAGATTTTCCGGGGAAAGATCAGCCCCAGCATTTT. Residues: CATSRDFPGKDQPQHF. The full variable domain, in which reference TRBV15 and TRBJ1-5 provide the parts outside the CDR3, is DAMVIQNPRYQVTQFGKPVTLSCSQTLNHNVMYWYQQKSSQAPKLLFHYYDKDFNNEADTPDNFQSRRPNTSFCFLDIRSPGLGDTAMYLCATSRDFPGKDQPQHFGDGTRLSIL.